This T cell receptor beta chain was found in a study of CD8 T cells in Susac syndrome. It was with random hexamers that roughly 0.5 to 1 ug RNA was reverse transcribed. An immunoSEQ multiplex PCR amplified TCR beta CDR3 over 54 Vbeta and 13 Jbeta. One entry per CDR3 protein results from TCRdb running MiXCR on the immunoSEQ multiplex PCR reads. This sample carries roughly 140,000 distinct CDR3 sequences, approximately 96% of them seen once, and the ten largest clones take over 0.075%. Negative isolation was applied to CD8+ and CD4+ T cells, and FACS enrichment was applied to TEMRA cells. V lost 5 bases and J 1 base, leaving 11 bases between the germline ends. Germline loops: CDR1 DFQATT, CDR2 SNEGSKA (reference sequence). CDR3 size: 13 residues.

The V call is TRBV20-1, the J call TRBJ2-5; D may be TRBD1 or TRBD2 (6 bases each). Input material: CD4+ T cells from PBMCs. The source of this sequence is a human donor with Susac syndrome. The CDR3 here is CSALTGAQETQYF. The CDR3 DNA reads TGCAGTGCTTTGACGGGGGCCCAAGAGACCCAGTACTTC.